What follows are 19 T cell receptor beta chains derived from one specimen sequenced in a study of shared clonotypes between healthy human individuals. TCRdb's table, derived via immunoSEQ multiplex PCR, lists solely in-frame clones and lacks some. The sample holds about 2,500,000 clones, around 90% seen once. Sequencing used naive CD4+ T cells sorted from blood. As to subset: CD45RA+ positively selected. The receptors derive from a man between 18 and 29 years old in good health.

On this clone: An end of the junction does not agree with germline; a read error may underlie this. V is TRBV7-2 and J is TRBJ2-7; 8 bases align to TRBD2. Germline V gene data show CDR1 as SGHTA and CDR2 as FQGNSA. The CDR3 is 15 residues long. The CDR3 region has the DNA TGTGCCGGCAGCTTAGTGACTAGCGAAACCTACGAGCAGTACTTC. Amino acid sequence: CAGSLVTSETYEQYF.

This clone was counted a single time. The V and J genes are TRBV5-1 and TRBJ1-5; D perhaps matches TRBD1 (6 bases). V was cut by 0 bases and J by 5 bases, with 12 bases left in between. This CDR3 contains 15 residues. Per germline, CDR1 SGHRS and CDR2 YFSETQ. For the CDR3, the DNA is TGCGCCAGCAGCTTGGAAGGACAGCGGTATCAGCCCCAGCATTTT. As protein: CASSLEGQRYQPQHF. Full variable domain (missing parts from reference TRBV5-1 and TRBJ1-5): KAGVTQTPRYLIKTRGQQVTLSCSPISGHRSVSWYQQTPGQGLQFLFEYFSETQRNKGNFPGRFSGRQFSNSRSEMNVSTLELGDSALYLCASSLEGQRYQPQHFGDGTRLSIL.

DNA for the CDR3: TGTGCCTGGAGTGTACTTAGCGGGGGCCAAGAGACCCAGTACTTC. This translates into CAWSVLSGGQETQYF. The V and J genes are TRBV30 and TRBJ2-5, with 9 bases fitting TRBD2. The CDR3 runs 15 residues. Germline V CDR1 and CDR2: GTSNPN, SVGIG (reference sequence). V shed 0 bases, J shed 1 base, and the junction held 3 bases outside the gene matches.

This chain uses TRBV28 with TRBJ1-5, with 7 positions matching TRBD1. V lost 4 bases and J lost 2; bases outside the gene matches: 8. This CDR3 contains 16 residues. The V gene's germline CDR1 is MDHEN and CDR2 SYDVKM. DNA of the CDR3: TGTGCCAGCAGTTCGGGACAGCGTGGGGGCAATCAGCCCCAGCATTTT. Its translation: CASSSGQRGGNQPQHF.

The chain is built from TRBV7-8 and TRBJ2-7; TRBD1 agrees at 7 bases. The CDR3 is 15 amino acids. Germline V gene sequence: CDR1 SGHVS, CDR2 FQNEAQ. With V trimmed by 3 bases and J by 2 bases, 7 bases remained unmatched. The CDR3 spells CASSFGPTGTYEQYF. DNA of the CDR3: TGTGCCAGCAGCTTCGGCCCGACAGGGACCTACGAGCAGTACTTC.

A single count supports this clone. V and J are TRBV30 and TRBJ1-3, with D tentatively TRBD1 (5 bases). CDR1 and CDR2 from the germline V gene are GTSNPN and SVGIG (reference sequence). V shed 2 bases and J shed 4 bases, with 9 bases lying between them. CDR3 length equals 13 residues. CDR3: CAWSNGDGNTIYF. In nucleotides, the CDR3 is TGTGCCTGGAGTAATGGGGACGGAAACACCATATATTTT. Looking up the rest from reference TRBV30 and TRBJ1-3 gives the full variable domain: SQTIHQWPATLVQPVGSPLSLECTVEGTSNPNLYWYRQAAGRGLQLLFYSVGIGQISSEVPQNLSASRPQDRQFILSSKKLLLSDSGFYLCAWSNGDGNTIYFGEGSWLTVV.

The chain has TRBV30 and TRBJ2-3; 10 bases line up with TRBD1. The CDR3 has 14 residues. Germline CDR1 and CDR2: GTSNPN and SVGIG (reference sequence). Trimming took 3 bases from V and 2 from J; bases not matched to a gene: 2. CDR3 sequence: CAWRRQGATDTQYF. CDR3 nucleotides: TGTGCCTGGAGGAGACAGGGGGCCACAGATACGCAGTATTTT.

The chain's CDR3 is CASTRRGVGETQYF. DNA for the CDR3: TGTGCCAGCACTCGCCGAGGGGTCGGTGAGACCCAGTACTTC. J is TRBJ2-5 and V is TRBV5-6, with D possibly called TRBD1 or TRBD2 (5 bases each). Trimming pared 6 bases from V and 5 bases from J, leaving 17 bases between. Looked up from germline, CDR1 is SGHDT and CDR2 is YYEEEE. CDR3 length equals 14 residues.

The chain has TRBV5-6 and TRBJ1-6; TRBD1 is a possible D gene (5 bases). Germline V CDR1 and CDR2: SGHDT, YYEEEE. The CDR3 loop spans 16 amino acids. V lost 3 bases and J 5 bases, leaving 15 bases between the germline ends. The CDR3 loop reads CASSSLGVVDNSPLHF. The CDR3 region has the DNA TGTGCCAGCAGCTCCCTGGGGGTCGTAGATAATTCACCCCTCCACTTT.

For the CDR3, the DNA is TGCGCCAGCAGCTTGGAGTGGGCAGGGGCCGGGGAGCTGTTTTTT. It yields the protein CASSLEWAGAGELFF. This sequence joins TRBV5-1 and TRBJ2-2; weak D call: TRBD1 (6 bases). Deletions cut 0 bases from V and 6 bases from J, with 12 bases between. Germline V gene sequence: CDR1 SGHRS, CDR2 YFSETQ. There are 15 residues in the CDR3.

This chain joins TRBV27 and TRBJ2-3; maybe TRBD1 (5 bases). This CDR3 has 13 amino acids. The germline V gene has CDR1 MNHEY and CDR2 SMNVEV (reference sequence). Between the trimmed V and J ends, which lost 1 base and 15 bases, there was a span of 17 bases. The CDR3 region has the DNA TGTGCCAGCAGTTTATTCCCCCAGGGTAGGGGATATTTT. Its protein product is CASSLFPQGRGYF.

The rearrangement uses TRBV5-4 and TRBJ2-5; D gene unclear. Germline CDR1 SGHNT, CDR2 YYREEE (reference sequence). Trimming took 2 bases from V and 2 from J, leaving 13 bases between them. The CDR3 contains 15 residues. The CDR3 region is CASSFAANSQETQYF. The CDR3 nucleotides are TGTGCCAGCAGCTTCGCGGCCAATTCACAAGAGACCCAGTACTTC. The whole variable domain, filled in from reference TRBV5-4 and TRBJ2-5, reads ETGVTQSPTHLIKTRGQQVTLRCSSQSGHNTVSWYQQALGQGPQFIFQYYREEENGRGNFPPRFSGLQFPNYSSELNVNALELDDSALYLCASSFAANSQETQYFGPGTRLLVL.

V gene TRBV5-4 combines with J gene TRBJ2-3; D might be TRBD1 (6 bases). The germline gives CDR1 SGHNT, CDR2 YYREEE (reference sequence). The CDR3 contains 17 residues. The germline V and J ends were trimmed by 4 bases and 1 base, with 19 bases remaining between them. The CDR3 spells CASSGGRGPGGTDTQYF. CDR3 DNA: TGTGCCAGCAGCGGGGGCCGGGGCCCCGGGGGCACAGATACGCAGTATTTT.

Regarding this clone: This specimen includes other DNA sequences encoding the same CDR3. This chain connects TRBV7-9 to TRBJ1-1; D is perhaps TRBD1 (5 bases). In germline, CDR1 is SEHNR, CDR2 FQNEAQ (reference sequence). This CDR3 contains 14 residues. V was trimmed by 6 bases and J by 1 base, leaving 12 bases between them. The CDR3 sequence: CASSRTTGNTEAFF. As DNA, the CDR3 is TGTGCCAGCAGTCGTACCACAGGGAACACTGAAGCTTTCTTT.

This clone was picked up one time. Different DNA sequences within this sample yield the same CDR3. The V call is TRBV7-2, the J call TRBJ1-6; D unclear. Trimming removed 5 bases at V and 6 bases at J, with 14 bases between. The germline V gene has CDR1 SGHTA and CDR2 FQGNSA. The CDR3 has 15 residues. This chain's CDR3 is CASSPMDRINSPLHF. The CDR3 nucleotides read TGTGCCAGCAGCCCCATGGACCGAATTAATTCACCCCTCCACTTT.

J is TRBJ1-1 and V is TRBV27, with D unresolved. Germline lookup yields CDR1 MNHEY and CDR2 SMNVEV (reference sequence). This CDR3 is built from 13 residues. The ends were cut back, 5 bases at V and 5 bases at J, with 12 bases in the middle. CDR3 loop: CASSNVVGTEAFF. The CDR3 DNA follows: TGTGCCAGCAGTAATGTAGTAGGGACTGAAGCTTTCTTT.

On this clone: Other DNA sequences of this sample code for an identical CDR3. The J gene is TRBJ1-2, the V gene TRBV5-1; no firm D call. The CDR3 is 13 residues long. Germline V gene data show CDR1 as SGHRS and CDR2 as YFSETQ. Trimming left V 0 bases short and J 1 base short, with 4 bases between. This CDR3 reads CASSLGNNYGYTF. In nucleotides, the CDR3 is TGCGCCAGCAGCTTGGGGAATAACTATGGCTACACCTTC. The full variable domain, with the rest looked up from reference TRBV5-1 and TRBJ1-2, is KAGVTQTPRYLIKTRGQQVTLSCSPISGHRSVSWYQQTPGQGLQFLFEYFSETQRNKGNFPGRFSGRQFSNSRSEMNVSTLELGDSALYLCASSLGNNYGYTFGSGTRLTVV.

The V call is TRBV10-3, the J call TRBJ1-3; D is possibly TRBD1 (5 bases). From germline, CDR1 is ENHRY and CDR2 SYGVKD. The CDR3 contains 16 residues. Trimming removed 0 bases at V and 3 bases at J, with 12 bases between. Here the CDR3 DNA reads TGTGCCATCAGTGAGTCGAAGGGGTTAGGTGGAAACACCATATATTTT. It yields the protein CAISESKGLGGNTIYF.

This chain links TRBV20-1 with TRBJ1-6; D remains ambiguous. Germline V gene sequence: CDR1 DFQATT, CDR2 SNEGSKA (reference sequence). Trimming pared 4 bases from V and 8 bases from J, leaving 6 bases between. This CDR3 spans 11 amino acids. DNA of the CDR3: TGCAGTGCTAAAACCGATTCACCCCTCCACTTT. Translated, it gives CSAKTDSPLHF.